Listed below are T cell receptor beta chains from one sample, sequenced in a study of CDR3 diversity in severe acne. A single record per CDR3 protein comes from TCRdb applying MiXCR to the PCR reads. The sample records about 93,000 distinct CDR3 sequences, around half being singletons. The specimen sequenced was blood. The receptor source for this set is a male donor in good health, serving as a control. CDR3s include the opening cysteine and the closing phenylalanine or tryptophan. The D gene is left open where the match is weak. Rows may omit the clone size; those that give it use once, few, many or a size class.

>TRBV9|TRBD2|many|TRBJ2-1
CASAGTASGYNEQFF
TGTGCCAGCGCGGGTACGGCTAGCGGATACAATGAGCAGTTCTTC
>TRBV5-1|.|many|TRBJ2-5
CASSLGDFQETQYF
TGCGCCAGCAGCTTGGGGGACTTTCAAGAGACCCAGTACTTC
>TRBV20-1|.|.|TRBJ2-1
CSAEGVNEQFF
TGCAGTGCTGAAGGGGTTAATGAGCAGTTCTTC
>TRBV2|.|.|TRBJ1-1
CASRGGVNTEAFF
TGTGCCAGCAGGGGGGGGGTGAACACTGAAGCTTTCTTT
>TRBV19|.|few|TRBJ1-1
CASSRTWDTEAFF
TGTGCCAGTAGTAGGACTTGGGACACTGAAGCTTTCTTT
>TRBV30|TRBD2|many|TRBJ2-3
CAWGGPTSARTDTQYF
TGTGCCTGGGGGGGCCCGACTAGCGCACGCACAGATACGCAGTATTTT
>TRBV20-1|TRBD2|.|TRBJ2-7
CSASTSGGSPYEQYF
TGCAGTGCTAGCACTAGCGGGGGCTCCCCCTACGAGCAGTACTTC
>TRBV2|.|once|TRBJ2-5
CASSARQGGETQYF
TGTGCCAGCAGTGCGCGACAGGGAGGAGAGACCCAGTACTTC
>TRBV30|.|few|TRBJ1-1
CAWRGTLRGTEAFF
TGTGCCTGGAGAGGGACACTGAGGGGCACTGAAGCTTTCTTT
>TRBV7-9|TRBD2|few|TRBJ2-5
CASSSPTSGQETQYF
TGTGCCAGCAGCTCCCCGACTAGCGGTCAAGAGACCCAGTACTTC
>TRBV4-1|.|few|TRBJ2-5
CASSQQRGQETQYF
TGCGCCAGCAGCCAACAGCGCGGACAAGAGACCCAGTACTTC
>TRBV15|.|many|TRBJ1-5
CATSGERLSNQPQHF
TGTGCCACCAGCGGCGAAAGGTTGAGCAATCAGCCCCAGCATTTT
>TRBV6-1|.|many|TRBJ1-4
CASSERGFVNKLFF
TGTGCCAGCAGTGAAAGGGGGTTTGTGAATAAACTGTTTTTT
>TRBV4-1|.|many|TRBJ2-1
CASSHEGGAQFF
TGCGCCAGCAGCCACGAGGGCGGGGCCCAGTTCTTC
>TRBV9|TRBD1|once|TRBJ2-7
CASSFETGAHEQYF
TGTGCCAGCAGCTTTGAGACAGGGGCCCACGAGCAGTACTTC
>TRBV29-1|.|.|TRBJ2-5
CSVEDRFTETQCF
TGCAGCGTTGAAGATAGGTTTACGGAGACCCAGTGCTTC
>TRBV6-6|.|once|TRBJ2-2
CASLPGVGNTGELFF
TGTGCCAGCCTCCCAGGGGTGGGGAACACCGGGGAGCTGTTTTTT
>TRBV20-1|.|many|TRBJ2-5
CSARVGREVETQYF
TGCAGTGCTAGAGTAGGCAGGGAGGTGGAGACCCAGTACTTC
>TRBV7-2|.|few|TRBJ2-2
CASKPKGGPVPGELFF
TGTGCCAGCAAGCCCAAGGGTGGACCGGTACCCGGGGAGCTGTTTTTT
>TRBV9|TRBD2|few|TRBJ2-7
CASSASGTTIGEQYF
TGTGCCAGCAGCGCCTCCGGGACTACAATCGGGGAGCAGTACTTC
>TRBV20-1|.|medium-sized|TRBJ2-5
CSARVWEQETQYF
TGCAGTGCTAGGGTTTGGGAACAAGAGACCCAGTACTTC
>TRBV7-9|.|many|TRBJ2-1
CASSLNLGFPEQFF
TGTGCCAGCAGCTTAAACCTGGGATTTCCTGAGCAGTTCTTC
>TRBV24-1|.|.|TRBJ2-1
CATSSGQGADNEQFF
TGTGCCACCAGTTCGGGGCAGGGTGCGGACAATGAGCAGTTCTTC
>TRBV4-1|.|few|TRBJ1-5
CASSQAINQPQHF
TGTGCCAGCAGCCAAGCCATCAATCAGCCCCAGCATTTT
>TRBV15|TRBD1|.|TRBJ1-5
CATSGEPDRSFSNQPQHF
TGTGCCACCAGCGGCGAACCGGACAGGAGCTTTAGCAATCAGCCCCAGCATTTT
>TRBV11-2|.|many|TRBJ2-3
CASTKSPGGRDTQYF
TGTGCCAGCACCAAATCTCCAGGGGGGAGGGATACGCAGTATTTT
>TRBV6-4|.|.|TRBJ1-4
CASSGRDKYF
TGTGCCAGCAGTGGACGGGACAAATATTTT
>TRBV9|TRBD1|.|TRBJ2-7
CASSIGQEEQYF
TGTGCCAGCAGCATCGGACAGGAAGAGCAGTACTTC
>TRBV5-1|.|.|TRBJ2-2
CASSRDTPGELFF
TGCGCCAGCAGCCGTGATACGCCCGGGGAGCTGTTTTTT
>TRBV24-1|.|.|TRBJ1-2
CATSDGPYYGYTF
TGTGCCACCAGTGATGGACCGTACTATGGCTACACCTTC
>TRBV28|TRBD1|.|TRBJ2-1
CASRPTGVENEQFF
TGTGCCAGCAGGCCAACAGGGGTGGAGAATGAGCAGTTCTTC
>TRBV25-1|.|once|TRBJ2-1
CASSDRRRSSYEQFF
TGTGCCAGCAGTGATAGGCGGCGAAGCTCCTACGAGCAGTTCTTC
>TRBV7-9|TRBD2|few|TRBJ2-7
CASSSGGGSSYEQYF
TGTGCCAGCAGCTCCGGCGGCGGGAGCTCCTACGAGCAGTACTTC
>TRBV10-3|TRBD2|few|TRBJ2-7
CATASPGLARSYEQYF
TGTGCCACCGCGAGCCCTGGACTAGCGAGGTCCTACGAGCAGTACTTC
>TRBV6-4|.|.|TRBJ2-3
CASSDSLHNEQYF
TGTGCCAGCAGTGATAGTCTTCACAATGAGCAGTATTTT
>TRBV9|TRBD1|few|TRBJ1-2
CASSVGGQGFYGYTF
TGTGCCAGCAGCGTAGGGGGACAGGGGTTCTATGGCTACACCTTC
>TRBV7-8|.|many|TRBJ2-5
CASSLALRRETQYF
TGTGCCAGCAGCTTAGCTCTTAGGAGGGAGACCCAGTACTTC
>TRBV4-1|.|few|TRBJ2-7
CASSQPTGPSYEQYF
TGCGCCAGCAGCCAACCAACGGGACCTTCCTACGAGCAGTACTTC
>TRBV29-1|.|.|TRBJ1-2
CSVGSSGNTTYGYTF
TGCAGCGTTGGCTCCTCTGGAAACACCACCTATGGCTACACCTTC
>TRBV7-2|.|many|TRBJ2-4
CASSGWAAELSIQYF
TGTGCCAGCAGCGGGTGGGCCGCAGAGTTGTCCATTCAGTACTTC
>TRBV7-8|TRBD1|many|TRBJ2-5
CASSSSPGQEGTQYF
TGTGCCAGCAGCTCAAGCCCGGGACAGGAGGGGACCCAGTACTTC
>TRBV20-1|.|.|TRBJ2-1
CSAPGGRNEQFF
TGCAGTGCGCCGGGTGGGAGGAATGAGCAGTTCTTC
>TRBV12-3/TRBV12-4|TRBD2|many|TRBJ2-5
CASSLLAEETQYF
TGTGCCAGCAGTTTGCTAGCGGAAGAGACCCAGTACTTC
>TRBV7-9|TRBD1|.|TRBJ1-4
CASSPDRSNEKLFF
TGTGCCAGCAGCCCGGACAGGTCTAATGAAAAACTGTTTTTT
>TRBV20-1|TRBD2|once|TRBJ2-3
CSANGLAGERDTQYF
TGCAGTGCTAATGGACTAGCGGGGGAGAGAGATACGCAGTATTTT
>TRBV7-9|TRBD1|.|TRBJ2-3
CASSLSTGHTDTQYF
TGTGCCAGCAGCTTGTCGACAGGGCACACAGATACGCAGTATTTT
>TRBV9|TRBD1|many|TRBJ2-5
CASSVGQGRQETQYF
TGTGCCAGCAGCGTGGGACAGGGGCGCCAAGAGACCCAGTACTTC
>TRBV3-1|TRBD1|many|TRBJ1-1
CASSQDLGQGVMNTEAFF
TGTGCCAGCAGCCAAGATCTTGGGCAGGGGGTAATGAACACTGAAGCTTTCTTT
>TRBV7-9|.|few|TRBJ1-6
CASSSLQGRSPLHF
TGTGCCAGCAGCTCGCTACAGGGACGTTCACCCCTCCACTTT
>TRBV20-1|.|.|TRBJ1-2
CSARDLRGRGYGYTF
TGCAGTGCTAGAGATCTTCGGGGCAGGGGCTATGGCTACACCTTC
>TRBV9|.|.|TRBJ2-7
CASSPLSTSYEQYF
TGTGCCAGCAGCCCCCTGAGCACGAGCTACGAGCAGTACTTC
>TRBV20-1|.|many|TRBJ1-1
CSARNDGGQGRSTEAFF
TGCAGTGCTAGGAACGATGGGGGCCAGGGAAGAAGCACTGAAGCTTTCTTT
>TRBV25-1|.|once|TRBJ1-5
CASSPQNGNQPQHF
TGTGCCAGCAGCCCTCAAAATGGCAATCAGCCCCAGCATTTT
>TRBV6-4|.|.|TRBJ1-1
CASSDSRTNTEAFF
TGTGCCAGCAGTGACTCACGCACGAACACTGAAGCTTTCTTT
>TRBV2|.|.|TRBJ1-2
CASSGTGGRANYGYTF
TGTGCCAGCAGTGGTACGGGGGGACGAGCTAACTATGGCTACACCTTC